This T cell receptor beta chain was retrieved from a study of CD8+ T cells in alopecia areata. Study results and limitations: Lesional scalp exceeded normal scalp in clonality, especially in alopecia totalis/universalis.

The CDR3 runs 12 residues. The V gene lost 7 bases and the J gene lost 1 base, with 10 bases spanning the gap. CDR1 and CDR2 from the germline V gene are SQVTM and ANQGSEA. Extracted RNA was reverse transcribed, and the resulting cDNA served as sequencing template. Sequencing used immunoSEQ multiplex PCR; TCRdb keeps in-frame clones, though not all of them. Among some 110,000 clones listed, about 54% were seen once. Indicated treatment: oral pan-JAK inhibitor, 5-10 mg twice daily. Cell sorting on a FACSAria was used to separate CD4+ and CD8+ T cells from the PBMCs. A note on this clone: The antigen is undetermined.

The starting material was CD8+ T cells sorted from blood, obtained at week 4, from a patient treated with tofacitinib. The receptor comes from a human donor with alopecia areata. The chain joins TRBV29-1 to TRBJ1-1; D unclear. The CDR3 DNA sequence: TGCAGCGCTTTAGTAGGGAACACTGAAGCTTTCTTT. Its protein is CSALVGNTEAFF.